Each of the 22 T cell receptor beta chains below was sequenced from the same sample in a study of CD8+ T cells in alopecia areata. Investigators isolated RNA and reverse transcribed it into cDNA to act as the sequencing template. Measured with immunoSEQ multiplex PCR; TCRdb has only the in-frame clones, and not every one. The sample comprises 130,000 to 150,000 clones, approximately 50% of which are singletons, and approximately 6.8% rests with the top ten. Sample: CD4+ T cells sorted from blood. The source is a human donor with alopecia areata.

About this clone itself: The sample carries other DNA sequences with the same CDR3. The V gene is TRBV9, the J gene TRBJ2-5, with D unclear. V was clipped by 0 bases and J by 5 bases, with 8 bases between them. Germline-derived CDR1 and CDR2 are SGDLS and YYNGEE. CDR3 length equals 13 residues. The CDR3 loop is CASSVDGGETQYF. For the CDR3, the DNA is TGTGCCAGCAGCGTAGATGGTGGTGAGACCCAGTACTTC.

The chain is built from TRBV11-2 and TRBJ2-1, with TRBD2 matching over 8 bases. CDR3 length: 16 amino acids. V was clipped by 5 bases and J by 5 bases; unmatched bases: 11. Germline CDR1 reads SGHAT; CDR2 reads FQNNGV. This CDR3 reads CASSPPGGGRNNEQFF. Written as DNA, the CDR3 is TGTGCCAGCAGCCCCCCCGGGGGCGGGAGGAACAATGAGCAGTTCTTC.

This clone has only a few counts. The gene calls are TRBV18 and TRBJ1-1; D is uncertain. V dropped 5 bases and J dropped 7 bases, with 8 bases sitting between them. CDR1 KGHSH and CDR2 LQKENI come from the germline V gene. The CDR3 covers 11 residues. CDR3 DNA: TGTGCCAGCTCATTTAGTGGTGAAGCTTTCTTT. Translated, it gives CASSFSGEAFF.

This chain uses TRBV9 with TRBJ2-7; no definite D call. CDR3 size: 13 residues. Germline V gives CDR1 SGDLS, CDR2 YYNGEE. The V and J ends lost 0 bases and 5 bases respectively, with 9 bases between them. The CDR3: CASSVGPQNEQYF. The CDR3 DNA is TGTGCCAGCAGCGTAGGTCCGCAGAACGAGCAGTACTTC.

V and J are TRBV4-1 and TRBJ2-3, with D perhaps TRBD2 (6 bases). The V gene's germline CDR1 is MGHRA and CDR2 YSYEKL. This CDR3 is built from 16 residues. The ends were cut back, 1 base at V and 1 base at J, with 12 bases in the middle. CDR3 sequence (DNA): TGCGCCAGCAGCCAAGGGCGCGGCGGGGGCACAGATACGCAGTATTTT. Its translation: CASSQGRGGGTDTQYF.

The sample holds a few counts of this clone. In the same sample, other DNA sequences code for this CDR3. The chain links TRBV5-1 to TRBJ2-5, with D unclear. V lost 0 bases and J lost 2, with 2 bases in between. The CDR3 is 12 residues long. Germline CDR1 is SGHRS and CDR2 is YFSETQ. The CDR3 loop reads CASSLVQETQYF. The CDR3 region has the DNA TGCGCCAGCAGCTTGGTACAAGAGACCCAGTACTTC.

This clone came up a few times. J is TRBJ2-7 and V is TRBV5-1, with D possibly called TRBD1 or TRBD2 (5 bases each). Germline V gene sequence: CDR1 SGHRS, CDR2 YFSETQ. The germline V and J ends were trimmed by 4 bases and 2 bases, with 16 bases remaining between them. The CDR3 has 15 amino acids. The CDR3 protein is CASSPKTGTTYEQYF. Here the CDR3 DNA reads TGCGCCAGCAGCCCCAAAACCGGGACGACCTACGAGCAGTACTTC. Filled out from reference TRBV5-1 and TRBJ2-7, the complete variable domain reads KAGVTQTPRYLIKTRGQQVTLSCSPISGHRSVSWYQQTPGQGLQFLFEYFSETQRNKGNFPGRFSGRQFSNSRSEMNVSTLELGDSALYLCASSPKTGTTYEQYFGPGTRLTVT.

The rearrangement links TRBV5-1 to TRBJ2-3; TRBD2 agrees at 11 bases. After removal of 4 bases from V and 5 bases from J, the junction contained 6 bases not matched to a gene. Per germline, CDR1 SGHRS and CDR2 YFSETQ. The CDR3 covers 15 residues. DNA of the CDR3: TGCGCCAGCAGCCGCCTAGCGGGAGGACGAGATACGCAGTATTTT. Translation: CASSRLAGGRDTQYF.

This clone was seen a handful of times. The chain joins TRBV9 to TRBJ1-3; D remains unclear. The CDR3 is 14 residues long. Germline values: CDR1 SGDLS, CDR2 YYNGEE. Trimming removed 0 bases from V and 8 bases from J, with 12 bases in between. The CDR3 nucleotides are TGTGCCAGCAGCGTAGTAGCCCGGACCGACACCATATATTTT. Its translation is CASSVVARTDTIYF. Supplemented by reference TRBV9 and TRBJ1-3, the full variable domain reads DSGVTQTPKHLITATGQRVTLRCSPRSGDLSVYWYQQSLDQGLQFLIQYYNGEERAKGNILERFSAQQFPDLHSELNLSSLELGDSALYFCASSVVARTDTIYFGEGSWLTVV.

The J gene is TRBJ2-4, the V gene TRBV28, with 12 positions matching TRBD2. The germline CDR1 and CDR2 sequences are MDHEN and SYDVKM. The CDR3 spans 16 residues. The junction had 3 bases not matched to a gene; V was cut back by 5 bases and J by 1 base. CDR3 sequence: CASSTLAGGAKNIQYF. The CDR3 DNA is TGTGCCAGCAGTACTCTAGCGGGAGGGGCCAAAAACATTCAGTACTTC.

This chain connects TRBV29-1 to TRBJ2-2; no definite D call. With 4 bases removed from V and 3 bases from J, the gap between germline ends came to 12 bases. The germline gives CDR1 SQVTM, CDR2 ANQGSEA. The CDR3 length is 14 residues. The CDR3 is CSVVSPQYTGELFF. The CDR3 nucleotides are TGCAGCGTTGTATCCCCACAGTACACCGGGGAGCTGTTTTTT.

There are a few counts of this clone. The chain is built from TRBV6-1 and TRBJ2-7; 9 nucleotides match TRBD1. The CDR3 contains 15 residues. Looked up from germline, CDR1 is MNHNS and CDR2 is SASEGT. V lost 1 base, J lost 3 bases, and 4 bases stayed unmatched. Here the CDR3 DNA reads TGTGCCAGCAGTGAAGAGGGGACAGGGTACTACGAGCAGTACTTC. Residues: CASSEEGTGYYEQYF.

The CDR3 bases are TGCAGTGCTAGAAAGGATGATACGCAGTATTTT. Its protein product is CSARKDDTQYF. The chain carries TRBV20-1 and TRBJ2-3; D not resolved. Germline CDR1 DFQATT, CDR2 SNEGSKA (reference sequence). V lost 2 bases and J lost 6, with 6 bases in between. CDR3 length: 11 residues.

The J gene is TRBJ2-3, the V gene TRBV6-1; the match to TRBD1 covers 8 bases. Germline V CDR1 and CDR2: MNHNS, SASEGT. J was trimmed by 2 bases and V by 6 bases; bases with no gene match: 1. This CDR3 is 13 amino acids long. CDR3 coding DNA: TGTGCCAGCAGGGACAGGGTCACAGATACGCAGTATTTT. Protein: CASRDRVTDTQYF.

This clone has ten or more counts. The chain combines TRBV4-1 with TRBJ1-1; tentative D call: TRBD1 (5 bases). The CDR3 contains 14 residues. V was shortened by 6 bases and J by 1 base, with 12 bases between the two germline ends. The germline V gene encodes CDR1 MGHRA and CDR2 YSYEKL. CDR3 region: CASRGTLKNTEAFF. In DNA form, the CDR3 reads TGCGCCAGCAGAGGGACGCTAAAGAACACTGAAGCTTTCTTT.

This clone has more than one count but fewer than ten. The chain has TRBV2 and TRBJ2-7, with D perhaps TRBD1 (6 bases). With 8 bases removed from V and 0 bases from J, the gap between germline ends came to 20 bases. This CDR3 has 16 amino acids. CDR1 and CDR2 (germline): SNHLY, FYNNEI. CDR3: CASGDIGGGSSYEQYF. The CDR3 DNA reads TGTGCCAGCGGAGATATTGGGGGCGGTAGCTCCTACGAGCAGTACTTC.

The V gene is TRBV29-1, the J gene TRBJ2-1; TRBD1 aligns across 8 bases. The ends lost 2 bases at V and 3 bases at J; junction bases unmatched: 6. CDR3 length: 15 amino acids. CDR1 and CDR2 from the germline V gene are SQVTM and ANQGSEA. In DNA form, the CDR3 reads TGCAGCGTTGAACCCCCAGGGGGCGTCTACAATGAGCAGTTCTTC. This encodes CSVEPPGGVYNEQFF.

V is TRBV7-9 and J is TRBJ2-5; TRBD1 aligns across 7 bases. V shed 8 bases and J 0 bases; nucleotides not matched to a gene: 6. The CDR3 is 14 residues long. Germline V gene data show CDR1 as SEHNR and CDR2 as FQNEAQ (reference sequence). CDR3 DNA: TGTGCCAGCTCGGGGACAGTGTACCAAGAGACCCAGTACTTC. Translated, it gives CASSGTVYQETQYF.

This sequence joins TRBV29-1 and TRBJ1-2; D is uncertain. The ends were cut back, 6 bases at V and 6 bases at J, with 14 bases in the middle. Germline V gene lookup returns CDR1 SQVTM and CDR2 ANQGSEA. The CDR3 is 12 amino acids. Here the CDR3 reads CSVLRDRNGYTF. The DNA for the CDR3 is TGCAGCGTGCTCCGGGATAGGAATGGCTACACCTTC.

In its sample, this clone was seen a few times. This chain uses TRBV29-1 with TRBJ1-4; D not certain. V lost 7 bases, J lost 4 bases, and 10 bases lay in between. The CDR3 consists of 12 residues. CDR1 is SQVTM and CDR2 is ANQGSEA in the germline V gene. The CDR3 DNA follows: TGCAGCGCAGGAGTTCATAATGAAAAACTGTTTTTT. It encodes CSAGVHNEKLFF.

This clone was counted only a few times. V and J are TRBV29-1 and TRBJ1-3, with D perhaps TRBD1 (6 bases). This CDR3 has 12 amino acids. The V and J ends lost 6 bases and 6 bases respectively, with 12 bases between them. Germline CDR1 reads SQVTM; CDR2 reads ANQGSEA. The CDR3 is CSVWGQLNTIYF. In nucleotides, the CDR3 is TGCAGCGTCTGGGGGCAGCTAAACACCATATATTTT.

The chain recombines TRBV5-4 with TRBJ2-1; D is tentatively TRBD1 or TRBD2 (5 bases each). V was pared by 0 bases and J by 13 bases, with 11 bases between. The CDR3 extends over 12 amino acids. The germline V gene encodes CDR1 SGHNT and CDR2 YYREEE (reference sequence). CDR3: CASSLGRDRQFF. DNA for the CDR3: TGTGCCAGCAGCTTGGGCCGGGACCGACAGTTCTTC. The whole variable domain, remainder taken from reference TRBV5-4 and TRBJ2-1, is ETGVTQSPTHLIKTRGQQVTLRCSSQSGHNTVSWYQQALGQGPQFIFQYYREEENGRGNFPPRFSGLQFPNYSSELNVNALELDDSALYLCASSLGRDRQFFGPGTRLTVL.